This entry lists 26 T cell receptor beta chains sequenced from one sample in a study of blood T cell repertoires in COVID-19. The repertoire was sequenced with immunoSEQ multiplex PCR; TCRdb's copy has only in-frame clones and lacks some. This table has some 520,000 clones, roughly 87% appearing once. Material: peripheral blood. The receptors come from a man between 18 and 29 years old with COVID-19, enrolled during active disease.

V usage is TRBV6-1 and J usage is TRBJ2-3; no firm D call. The germline V and J ends were trimmed by 2 bases and 9 bases, with 12 bases remaining between them. This CDR3 has 13 residues. Germline V gene sequence: CDR1 MNHNS, CDR2 SASEGT. CDR3 sequence (DNA): TGTGCCAGCAGTGAAATTGGCGGAAGCACGCAGTATTTT. Its translation is CASSEIGGSTQYF.

This sequence joins TRBV5-1 and TRBJ2-7, with TRBD1 as a possible D gene (6 bases). V was cut by 3 bases and J by 5 bases, with 9 bases left in between. CDR1 and CDR2 (germline): SGHRS, YFSETQ. CDR3 length equals 12 residues. The CDR3 sequence is CASSSRTDEQYF. The DNA for the CDR3 is TGCGCCAGCAGCTCCCGGACAGACGAGCAGTACTTC.

Remarks on this clone: Distinct nucleotide sequences in the sample also encode this CDR3. The gene calls are TRBV9 and TRBJ2-7, with 9 bases that match TRBD1. The junction had 1 base not matched to a gene; V was cut back by 0 bases and J by 3 bases. This CDR3 has 14 residues. From germline, CDR1 is SGDLS and CDR2 YYNGEE. CDR3 sequence (DNA): TGTGCCAGCAGCGTAGAGGGACAGGGCTACGAGCAGTACTTC. Protein: CASSVEGQGYEQYF.

The chain employs TRBV10-2 and TRBJ2-7; no reliable D call. Trimming stripped 3 bases from V and 4 bases from J, with 4 bases between. This CDR3 is 11 amino acids long. Germline CDR1 and CDR2: WSHSY and SAAADI. The CDR3 DNA reads as TGCGCCAGCAGTGACGGGTACGAGCAGTACTTC. It specifies CASSDGYEQYF.

This chain uses TRBV3-1 (or the pseudogene TRBV3-2) with TRBJ2-1; TRBD2 agrees at 7 bases. The trim removed 1 base at V and 4 bases at J, leaving 7 bases unmatched. CDR3 length: 16 amino acids. CDR1 is LGHDT and CDR2 is YNNKEL in the germline V gene (reference sequence). CDR3 residues: CASSQVFRGGYNEQFF. In DNA, the CDR3 is TGTGCCAGCAGCCAAGTCTTCCGCGGGGGTTACAATGAGCAGTTCTTC.

This clone has just one count. J is TRBJ2-7 and V is TRBV5-1; 8 bases agree with TRBD2. The germline V gene encodes CDR1 SGHRS and CDR2 YFSETQ. The junction had 8 bases not matched to a gene; V was cut back by 7 bases and J by 2 bases. CDR3 length: 14 amino acids. The CDR3 here is CASGYTSGAYEQYF. CDR3 bases: TGCGCCAGCGGCTATACTAGCGGAGCCTACGAGCAGTACTTC.

CDR3 residues: CASSQEAGHETQYF. The CDR3 DNA is TGTGCCAGCAGCCAAGAGGCAGGGCATGAGACCCAGTACTTC. J is TRBJ2-5 and V is TRBV3-1 (or the pseudogene TRBV3-2), with D possibly matching TRBD1 (5 bases). CDR1 is LGHDT, CDR2 YNNKEL, per germline (reference sequence). CDR3 size: 14 residues. V shed 0 bases and J shed 5 bases, with 10 bases lying between them.

The chain is built from TRBV7-8 and TRBJ2-7; TRBD2 aligns across 9 bases. There are 16 residues in the CDR3. J lost 1 base, V lost 5 bases, and 9 bases had no gene match. CDR1 SGHVS and CDR2 FQNEAQ come from the germline V gene. The CDR3 loop is CASSPHRAGGSYEQYF. The CDR3 region has the DNA TGTGCCAGCAGCCCCCACAGGGCGGGGGGGTCCTACGAGCAGTACTTC.

The V call is TRBV19, the J call TRBJ1-1; tentatively, D is TRBD1 (6 bases). Trimming removed 7 bases from V and 5 bases from J, with 14 bases in between. This CDR3 region has 13 residues. Germline CDR1 is LNHDA and CDR2 is SQIVND (reference sequence). DNA of the CDR3: TGTGCCAGTACTCAACAGGGAGGGACTGAAGCTTTCTTT. It codes for CASTQQGGTEAFF.

The genes are TRBV7-9 and TRBJ1-4, with a weak D call TRBD1 (5 bases). V dropped 4 bases and J dropped 3 bases, with 12 bases sitting between them. Germline values: CDR1 SEHNR, CDR2 FQNEAQ (reference sequence). The CDR3 runs to 15 residues. The CDR3 reads CASSSKGLANEKLFF. The CDR3, as DNA: TGTGCCAGCAGCTCCAAGGGGCTCGCTAATGAAAAACTGTTTTTT.

The V and J genes are TRBV11-2 and TRBJ2-7; 8 bases fit TRBD2. Trimming removed 1 base from V and 3 bases from J; junction bases left unmatched: 8. Germline assignment: CDR1 SGHAT and CDR2 FQNNGV. The CDR3 is 16 amino acids. The CDR3 DNA follows: TGTGCCAGCAGCTTAGGCCTAGCGGGTCAAAACTACGAGCAGTACTTC. Protein: CASSLGLAGQNYEQYF.

The chain carries TRBV14 and TRBJ2-2, with D maybe TRBD2 (6 bases). V shed 5 bases and J shed 4 bases, with 20 bases lying between them. In germline, CDR1 is SGHDN, CDR2 FVKESK. This CDR3 comprises 17 residues. The CDR3: CASSAGAEGWFTGELFF. For the CDR3, the DNA is TGTGCCAGCAGCGCAGGCGCGGAGGGGTGGTTCACCGGGGAGCTGTTTTTT.

The chain combines TRBV9 with TRBJ2-5; a weak D match, TRBD1 (6 bases). The CDR3 extends over 15 amino acids. Trimming stripped 4 bases from V and 0 bases from J, with 13 bases between. The germline V gene encodes CDR1 SGDLS and CDR2 YYNGEE. CDR3 nucleotides: TGTGCCAGCAGCTCAGGGGTCCAGAACCAAGAGACCCAGTACTTC. Translation: CASSSGVQNQETQYF. Complete variable domain (other parts from reference TRBV9 and TRBJ2-5): DSGVTQTPKHLITATGQRVTLRCSPRSGDLSVYWYQQSLDQGLQFLIQYYNGEERAKGNILERFSAQQFPDLHSELNLSSLELGDSALYFCASSSGVQNQETQYFGPGTRLLVL.

The V call is TRBV15, the J call TRBJ1-2; D uncertain. CDR1 is LNHNV, CDR2 YYDKDF, per germline (reference sequence). The CDR3 spans 16 residues. V gave up 3 bases and J gave up 8 bases, with 22 bases separating them. CDR3 nucleotides: TGTGCCACCAGCAGTAAGAGGTCCGCCCCCGTGCGAGGCTACACCTTC. As protein: CATSSKRSAPVRGYTF.

This clone was recorded only once. V and J are TRBV9 and TRBJ2-1, with D maybe TRBD2 (6 bases). Per germline, CDR1 SGDLS and CDR2 YYNGEE. V lost 0 bases to trimming and J lost 0 bases, with 10 bases between them. The CDR3 is 16 residues long. In DNA form, the CDR3 reads TGTGCCAGCAGCGTAGCCCAAGCGGGCTCCTACAATGAGCAGTTCTTC. Its translation is CASSVAQAGSYNEQFF.

This sequence joins TRBV5-1 and TRBJ2-7, with 9 bases identical to TRBD1. Losses at the gene ends were 3 bases for V and 5 bases for J; bases not matched to a gene: 6. Germline CDR1 reads SGHRS; CDR2 reads YFSETQ. The CDR3 has 14 amino acids. CDR3 nucleotide sequence: TGCGCCAGCAGCTCGAGGGACAGGGAAGACGAGCAGTACTTC. It specifies CASSSRDREDEQYF.

The gene calls are TRBV1 and TRBJ2-2; TRBD1, the table's D call, was not compared with the DNA. TRBV1 is noted as a pseudogene. The CDR3 is 15 residues long. As DNA, the CDR3 is TGCACCAGCAGCCAAAGGCAGGGTCGTACCGGGGAGCTGTTTTTT. Amino acids: CTSSQRQGRTGELFF.

V and J are TRBV7-9 and TRBJ2-7; 8 bases fit TRBD2. The V gene's germline CDR1 is SEHNR and CDR2 FQNEAQ (reference sequence). V gave up 4 bases and J gave up 5 bases; unmatched junction bases: 10. The CDR3 spans 15 residues. The CDR3 here is CASSSRLARVDEQYF. In nucleotides, the CDR3 is TGTGCCAGCAGCTCCAGACTAGCGCGGGTAGACGAGCAGTACTTC.

This clone was recorded only once. The rearrangement uses TRBV4-2 and TRBJ2-3; the match to TRBD2 covers 12 bases. The CDR3 contains 17 residues. The germline gives CDR1 LGHNA, CDR2 YNFKEQ. With 0 bases clipped from V and 4 bases from J, the junction kept 5 bases outside the gene matches. The CDR3 bases are TGTGCCAGCAGCCAAGATCAGACTAGCGGGAGCCCAGATACGCAGTATTTT. It encodes CASSQDQTSGSPDTQYF.

The chain employs TRBV19 and TRBJ1-5; TRBD1 might be the D (5 bases). Germline V gives CDR1 LNHDA, CDR2 SQIVND (reference sequence). This CDR3 comprises 15 residues. V was shortened by 5 bases and J by 1 base, with 12 bases between the two germline ends. The CDR3 loop is CASSLVGQSNQPQHF. In DNA, the CDR3 is TGTGCCAGTAGTCTCGTGGGGCAGAGCAATCAGCCCCAGCATTTT.

The V and J genes are TRBV19 and TRBJ2-4; 9 bases are shared with TRBD2. Looked up from germline, CDR1 is LNHDA and CDR2 is SQIVND (reference sequence). This CDR3 has 17 amino acids. V gave up 4 bases and J gave up 2 bases; unmatched junction bases: 9. The DNA for the CDR3 is TGTGCCAGTAGTAAATCCCTTAGCGGGGGTTCCAAAAACATTCAGTACTTC. Translation: CASSKSLSGGSKNIQYF.

This clone was detected a few times. This chain joins TRBV5-4 and TRBJ1-6, with 7 positions matching TRBD1. The junction had 5 bases not matched to a gene; V was cut back by 4 bases and J by 7 bases. Germline CDR1 SGHNT, CDR2 YYREEE (reference sequence). The CDR3 spans 14 residues. The DNA for the CDR3 is TGTGCCAGCAGCGAGACAGGGTGGAATTCACCCCTCCACTTT. It yields the protein CASSETGWNSPLHF.

The CDR3 region is CATGGAGSANTGELFF. The CDR3 region has the DNA TGTGCCACCGGGGGGGCAGGGAGCGCGAACACCGGGGAGCTGTTTTTT. This sequence joins TRBV24-1 and TRBJ2-2; a possible D gene is TRBD2 (7 bases). Trimming took 9 bases from V and 0 from J, leaving 16 bases between them. This CDR3 is 16 amino acids long. From germline, CDR1 is KGHDR and CDR2 SFDVKD.

The chain links TRBV29-1 to TRBJ2-5; 9 nucleotides match TRBD1. Germline CDR1 is SQVTM and CDR2 is ANQGSEA. J lost 5 bases, V lost 7 bases, and 8 bases had no gene match. CDR3 length: 13 residues. CDR3 region: CSATQGAGETQYF. The DNA for the CDR3 is TGCAGCGCTACACAGGGGGCAGGGGAGACCCAGTACTTC.

The chain employs TRBV7-8 and TRBJ2-4; maybe TRBD2 (5 bases). V gave up 0 bases and J gave up 2 bases, with 11 bases separating them. CDR1 and CDR2 from the germline V gene are SGHVS and FQNEAQ. The CDR3 loop spans 16 amino acids. The CDR3 bases are TGTGCCAGCAGCTTAGCGGGAGATGGGTCCAAAAACATTCAGTACTTC. Protein sequence: CASSLAGDGSKNIQYF. Together with reference TRBV7-8 and TRBJ2-4, the CDR3 gives the full variable domain: GAGVSQSPRYKVAKRGQDVALRCDPISGHVSLFWYQQALGQGPEFLTYFQNEAQLDKSGLPSDRFFAERPEGSVSTLKIQRTQQEDSAVYLCASSLAGDGSKNIQYFGAGTRLSVL.

The rearrangement links TRBV2 to TRBJ2-1, with D unclear. Per germline, CDR1 SNHLY and CDR2 FYNNEI. V lost 3 bases and J 4 bases, leaving 7 bases between the germline ends. CDR3 length equals 13 residues. CDR3: CASSEVGYNEQFF. CDR3 DNA: TGTGCCAGCAGTGAGGTCGGTTACAATGAGCAGTTCTTC.